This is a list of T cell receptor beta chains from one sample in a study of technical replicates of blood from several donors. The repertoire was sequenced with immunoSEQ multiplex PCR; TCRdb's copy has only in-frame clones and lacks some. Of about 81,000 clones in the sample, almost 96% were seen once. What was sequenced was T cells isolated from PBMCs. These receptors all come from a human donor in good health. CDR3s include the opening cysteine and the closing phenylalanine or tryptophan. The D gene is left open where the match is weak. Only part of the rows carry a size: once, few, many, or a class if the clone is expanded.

DNA: TGTGCCAGTAGTATAGTCAGCGCGAATCAGCCCCAGCATTTT
CDR3: CASSIVSANQPQHF
V: TRBV19
size: .
D: .
J: TRBJ1-5

DNA: TGTGCCAGTACAGGGAAATCATACAATGAGCAGTTCTTC
CDR3: CASTGKSYNEQFF
V: TRBV27
size: .
D: .
J: TRBJ2-1

DNA: TGTGCCAGCAGACCGGTTCCGGGAGTGCGGTCCGGGGAGCTGTTTTTT
CDR3: CASRPVPGVRSGELFF
V: TRBV6-6
size: .
D: .
J: TRBJ2-2

DNA: TGTGCCAGCGGAACAGGGGGCCACGATCAGCCCCAGCATTTT
CDR3: CASGTGGHDQPQHF
V: TRBV25-1
size: .
D: TRBD1
J: TRBJ1-5

DNA: TGTGCCAGCAGCACGACAGGGGTTACTTCCTATGGCTACACCTTC
CDR3: CASSTTGVTSYGYTF
V: TRBV9
size: .
D: TRBD1
J: TRBJ1-2

DNA: TGTGCCAGCAGCTTATTGGGAGGCAGGAACCACGAGCAGTACTTC
CDR3: CASSLLGGRNHEQYF
V: TRBV7-8
size: .
D: .
J: TRBJ2-7

DNA: TGCGCCAGCAGCTTGGCCGGGAGGGAGGGTGAGCAGTTCTTC
CDR3: CASSLAGREGEQFF
V: TRBV5-1
size: .
D: TRBD2
J: TRBJ2-1

DNA: TGTGCCACCAGCCAACGGGCCCGGGAGATGGAGACCCAGTACTTC
CDR3: CATSQRAREMETQYF
V: TRBV15
size: once
D: .
J: TRBJ2-5

DNA: TGTGCCAGCAGCCCGACAGGACTGAACACTGAAGCTTTCTTT
CDR3: CASSPTGLNTEAFF
V: TRBV7-3
size: .
D: .
J: TRBJ1-1

DNA: TGTGCCAGTAGTATACCGACAGGGTATAGCAATCAGCCCCAGCATTTT
CDR3: CASSIPTGYSNQPQHF
V: TRBV19
size: .
D: TRBD1
J: TRBJ1-5

DNA: TGTGCCAGCACCCCGTTTCTTTCTGGGGCCAACGTCCTGACTTTC
CDR3: CASTPFLSGANVLTF
V: TRBV27
size: once
D: .
J: TRBJ2-6

DNA: TGTGCCAGTAGTCCAGGGGGCAATCAGCCCCAGCATTTT
CDR3: CASSPGGNQPQHF
V: TRBV19
size: .
D: .
J: TRBJ1-5

DNA: TGTGCCAGCAGCCCGTCGGGGTATGGCTACACCTTC
CDR3: CASSPSGYGYTF
V: TRBV11-2
size: once
D: .
J: TRBJ1-2

DNA: TGTGCCAGCTCCCCCGACAGGGACCACGAGCAGTACTTC
CDR3: CASSPDRDHEQYF
V: TRBV18
size: .
D: TRBD1
J: TRBJ2-7

DNA: TGTGCCAGCAGTTCCCAGGGGCCCCCCTATGGCTACACCTTC
CDR3: CASSSQGPPYGYTF
V: TRBV6-6
size: .
D: .
J: TRBJ1-2

DNA: TGTGCCAGCAGCTTGCAGGGGAGCGACGAGCAGTACTTC
CDR3: CASSLQGSDEQYF
V: TRBV7-3
size: .
D: .
J: TRBJ2-7

DNA: TGTGCCAGCAGCGTCGGGCTAGCGGGGTTCCAAGAGACCCAGTACTTC
CDR3: CASSVGLAGFQETQYF
V: TRBV9
size: once
D: TRBD2
J: TRBJ2-5

DNA: TGTGCCAGCAGCCCGGACACCGAAAGTGCTTTCTTT
CDR3: CASSPDTESAFF
V: TRBV7-9
size: .
D: .
J: TRBJ1-1

DNA: TGTGCCAGCAGCCCCACTAGCTCGGGTTACATTCAGTACTTC
CDR3: CASSPTSSGYIQYF
V: TRBV7-2
size: .
D: .
J: TRBJ2-4

DNA: TGTGCCAGCAGCCCAGGGGAGGGGGGGATCTACGAGCAGTACTTC
CDR3: CASSPGEGGIYEQYF
V: TRBV9
size: .
D: .
J: TRBJ2-7

DNA: TGTGCCATCAGTGACAGTCGAAGCTCTGGAAACACCATATATTTT
CDR3: CAISDSRSSGNTIYF
V: TRBV10-3
size: .
D: .
J: TRBJ1-3

DNA: TGTGCCACCAGCCCTAGGAGTGGAGGGACTGAAGCTTTCTTT
CDR3: CATSPRSGGTEAFF
V: TRBV15
size: once
D: .
J: TRBJ1-1

DNA: TGTGCCAGCAGTTACTTTGACAGATTCTCCTACGAGCAGTACTTC
CDR3: CASSYFDRFSYEQYF
V: TRBV6-5
size: .
D: .
J: TRBJ2-7

DNA: TGTGCCAGCAGCGTCCAGTGGTATGGCTACACCTTC
CDR3: CASSVQWYGYTF
V: TRBV9
size: .
D: .
J: TRBJ1-2

DNA: TGTGCCAGCAGTACAACGTACCAAGAGACCCAGTACTTC
CDR3: CASSTTYQETQYF
V: TRBV27
size: .
D: .
J: TRBJ2-5

DNA: TGTGCCACCCGGACAGGGGAGCATGAGCAGTTCTTC
CDR3: CATRTGEHEQFF
V: TRBV7-2
size: .
D: TRBD1
J: TRBJ2-1

DNA: TGCGCCAGCAGCCTTCGGGACAGGGTATATGTTGAAGCTTTCTTT
CDR3: CASSLRDRVYVEAFF
V: TRBV4-1
size: .
D: TRBD1
J: TRBJ1-1

DNA: TGTGCCAGCAGCTCAAGGAATGGACAACAGACCCAGTACTTC
CDR3: CASSSRNGQQTQYF
V: TRBV6-5
size: .
D: .
J: TRBJ2-5

DNA: TGTGCCAGCAGGAGGAGTATCTCCTACAATGAGCAGTTCTTC
CDR3: CASRRSISYNEQFF
V: TRBV2
size: .
D: .
J: TRBJ2-1

DNA: TGTGCCTGGAGTGGAGGACAGGGCCTCTATGGCTACACCTTC
CDR3: CAWSGGQGLYGYTF
V: TRBV30
size: .
D: TRBD1
J: TRBJ1-2

DNA: TGTGCCAGCAGTTGGACAGGGAACGAAAAACTGTTTTTT
CDR3: CASSWTGNEKLFF
V: TRBV6-5
size: once
D: TRBD1
J: TRBJ1-4

DNA: TGTGCCTGGAGAGGGAGGGCCACCGGGGAGCTGTTTTTT
CDR3: CAWRGRATGELFF
V: TRBV30
size: once
D: TRBD2
J: TRBJ2-2

DNA: TGTGCCAGCAGTTTATTATTCGCGGAGACCTACGAGCAGTACTTC
CDR3: CASSLLFAETYEQYF
V: TRBV28
size: .
D: .
J: TRBJ2-7

DNA: TGTGCCAGCAGCTTCGGGACAGGGGATGGCTACACCTTC
CDR3: CASSFGTGDGYTF
V: TRBV7-3
size: .
D: TRBD1
J: TRBJ1-2

DNA: TGTGCCATCAGTGAATCGGTGGGCCACCCCAATGAGCAGTTCTTC
CDR3: CAISESVGHPNEQFF
V: TRBV10-3
size: .
D: .
J: TRBJ2-1

DNA: TGTGCCAGTCGGAGGAGCCACCTGAGCAATCAGCCCCAGCATTTT
CDR3: CASRRSHLSNQPQHF
V: TRBV19
size: .
D: .
J: TRBJ1-5

DNA: TGCGCCAGCAGCCCCCTGGACAGGGACGGTGAAAAACTGTTTTTT
CDR3: CASSPLDRDGEKLFF
V: TRBV4-3
size: .
D: TRBD1
J: TRBJ1-4

DNA: TGTGCCAGCAGGGGCTCAGGGGTTTCGGGGGAGCAGTACTTC
CDR3: CASRGSGVSGEQYF
V: TRBV7-9
size: .
D: .
J: TRBJ2-7

DNA: TGTGCCAGTAGTATACAGGGCACCGGGGAGCTGTTTTTT
CDR3: CASSIQGTGELFF
V: TRBV19
size: once
D: .
J: TRBJ2-2

DNA: TGTGCCAGCAGTTCCCCGGGACTAGCGGTGCACGAGCAGTACTTC
CDR3: CASSSPGLAVHEQYF
V: TRBV6-5
size: .
D: TRBD2
J: TRBJ2-7

DNA: TGTGCCAGCAGCTGGGCCCAACTCGAGCAGTACTTC
CDR3: CASSWAQLEQYF
V: TRBV7-9
size: .
D: .
J: TRBJ2-7

DNA: TGTGCCAGCAGCTTGGCAGGCTTGATTGGCAATGAGCAGTTCTTC
CDR3: CASSLAGLIGNEQFF
V: TRBV11-3
size: once
D: .
J: TRBJ2-1

DNA: TGTGCCAGCAGTCAACTAGCGGGAGTATGGACAGATACGCAGTATTTT
CDR3: CASSQLAGVWTDTQYF
V: TRBV11-3
size: .
D: TRBD2
J: TRBJ2-3

DNA: TGTGCCAGCAGCGTATCTGTGACTAGCGGATACACAGATACGCAGTATTTT
CDR3: CASSVSVTSGYTDTQYF
V: TRBV9
size: .
D: TRBD2
J: TRBJ2-3

DNA: TGTGCCAGCAGCTTCAGCGGGAGCTCCTACAATGAGCAGTTCTTC
CDR3: CASSFSGSSYNEQFF
V: TRBV7-3
size: .
D: TRBD2
J: TRBJ2-1

DNA: TGTGCCAGCAGTCAAACCCGGGGAAATCAGCCCCAGCATTTT
CDR3: CASSQTRGNQPQHF
V: TRBV6-1
size: .
D: .
J: TRBJ1-5

DNA: TGTGCCTGGAGTGTAGGGGTAGCCCATCGAACAGATACGCAGTATTTT
CDR3: CAWSVGVAHRTDTQYF
V: TRBV30
size: .
D: .
J: TRBJ2-3

DNA: TGTGCCAGCAGCTTAGGAGGGTTCACTGAAGCTTTCTTT
CDR3: CASSLGGFTEAFF
V: TRBV11-2
size: .
D: .
J: TRBJ1-1

DNA: TGTGCCAGCAGCCAACGGACAAACGAGCAGTACTTC
CDR3: CASSQRTNEQYF
V: TRBV14
size: .
D: .
J: TRBJ2-7

DNA: TGTGCCAGCAGCGTCGGGACAGGGGTCGATGAGCAGTTCTTC
CDR3: CASSVGTGVDEQFF
V: TRBV9
size: .
D: TRBD1
J: TRBJ2-1

DNA: TGCGCCAGCAGCCGGGAAGAGACCCAGTACTTC
CDR3: CASSREETQYF
V: TRBV5-1
size: .
D: .
J: TRBJ2-5

DNA: TGTGCCAGCAGAGCCGGGACTGAAGCTTTCTTT
CDR3: CASRAGTEAFF
V: TRBV6-5
size: .
D: .
J: TRBJ1-1